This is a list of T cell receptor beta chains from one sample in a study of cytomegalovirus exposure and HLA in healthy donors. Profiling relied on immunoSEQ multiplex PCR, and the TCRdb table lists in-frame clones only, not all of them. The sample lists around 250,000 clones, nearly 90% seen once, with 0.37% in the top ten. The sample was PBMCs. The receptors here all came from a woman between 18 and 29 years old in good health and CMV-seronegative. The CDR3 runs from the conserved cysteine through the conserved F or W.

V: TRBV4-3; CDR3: CASSQDGQGATDTQYF
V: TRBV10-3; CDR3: CAISESTRENYGYTF
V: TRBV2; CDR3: CASSWDKAESGNTIYF
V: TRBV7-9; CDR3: CASSLTSGGADTQYF
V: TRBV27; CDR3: CASSLGQLSYEQYF
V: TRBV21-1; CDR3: CASSPIAGLADTQYF
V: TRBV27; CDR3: CASSFLAGFNTGELFF
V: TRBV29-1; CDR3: CSVANRTGDGGEKLFF
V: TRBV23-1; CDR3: CASSQWPGGWRLEDYGYTF
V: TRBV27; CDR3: CASSLTPGQGPTNEKLFF
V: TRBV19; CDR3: CASSNLQTGIYEQYF
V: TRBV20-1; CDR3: CSAPRTDQYF
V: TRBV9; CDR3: CASSVAPLAQETQYF
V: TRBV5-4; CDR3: CASRNVAGGRATKNIQYF
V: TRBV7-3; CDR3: CASSLRPGGSYEQYF
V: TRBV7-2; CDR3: CASSLRGPSSVHF
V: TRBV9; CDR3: CASSVAPTASYEQYF
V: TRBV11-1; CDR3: CASSLAKERQYSYEQYF
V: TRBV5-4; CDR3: CASSLPSGGHNTGELFF
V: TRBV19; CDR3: CASKPGTGDYGYTF
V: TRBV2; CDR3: CASKPGRHEQFF
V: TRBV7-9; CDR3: CASSLGDRNQPQHF
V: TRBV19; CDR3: CASSPPGSFSGNTIYF
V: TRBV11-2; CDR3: CASTQGRHNQPQHF
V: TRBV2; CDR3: CASISSGRTDTQYF
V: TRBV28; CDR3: CASSLIQGAYEQYF
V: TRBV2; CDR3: CASSETPDSSKETQYF
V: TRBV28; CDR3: CASSLAGGLSNEQFF
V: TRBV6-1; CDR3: CASSTDSPTMQFF
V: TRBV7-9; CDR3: CASSPETAYNSPLHF
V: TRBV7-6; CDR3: CASSLEGANTEAFF
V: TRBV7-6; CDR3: CASSSNERGATDTQYF
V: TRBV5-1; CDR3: CASSMTGFQETQYF
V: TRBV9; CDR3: CASSVVRGIEYNEQFF
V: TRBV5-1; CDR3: CASSASGFPSNNEQFF
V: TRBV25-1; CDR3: CASSDSLSGANVLTF
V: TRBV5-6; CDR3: CASSRRGQAHRSETQYF
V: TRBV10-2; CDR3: CASSVTSGGDRTDTQYF
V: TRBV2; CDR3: CASSVEFTSYEQYF
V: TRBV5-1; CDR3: CASSYGQGPTGELFF
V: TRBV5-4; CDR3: CASSYSLGGGEETQYF
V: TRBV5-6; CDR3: CASSPGMPFPDTQYF
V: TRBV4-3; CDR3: CASSQEGLSGANVLTF
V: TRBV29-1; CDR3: CSVEEGRGEAETQYF
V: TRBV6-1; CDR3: CASSEWSGLAGESETQYF
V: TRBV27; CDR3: CASSLLGTGIGEQYF
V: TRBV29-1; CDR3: CSVEVASSYNEQFF